The source of this T cell receptor (beta chain) is a study of blood T cell repertoires in COVID-19. Sequenced by immunoSEQ multiplex PCR; TCRdb stores in-frame clones only, minus some. Here the sample spans fewer than 300,000 clones, around 86% being singletons. The V end was cut by 7 bases, the J end by 5 bases, with 11 bases between. The germline V gene encodes CDR1 MNHEY and CDR2 SVGAGI. The CDR3 has 12 residues. This clone has only a few counts. The sequence was obtained from a woman aged 55-70 years with active or convalescent COVID-19. The sequenced sample consisted of peripheral blood. The chain has TRBV6-5 and TRBJ2-5; D is uncertain. Written as DNA, the CDR3 is TGTGCCAGCACTAATCCACCTGAGACCCAGTACTTC. Protein: CASTNPPETQYF.